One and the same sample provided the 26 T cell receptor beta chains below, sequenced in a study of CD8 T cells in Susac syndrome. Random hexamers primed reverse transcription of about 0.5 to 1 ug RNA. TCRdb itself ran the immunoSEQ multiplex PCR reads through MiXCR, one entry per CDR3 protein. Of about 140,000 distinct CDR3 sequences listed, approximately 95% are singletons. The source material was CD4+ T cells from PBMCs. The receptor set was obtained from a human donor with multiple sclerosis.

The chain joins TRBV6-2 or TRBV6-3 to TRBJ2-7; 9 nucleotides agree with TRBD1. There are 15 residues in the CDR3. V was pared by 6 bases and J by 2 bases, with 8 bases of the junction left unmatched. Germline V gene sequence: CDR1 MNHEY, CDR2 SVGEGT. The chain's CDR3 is CASRGRQGGAYEQYF. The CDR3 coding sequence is TGTGCCAGCAGAGGGAGACAGGGGGGAGCCTACGAGCAGTACTTC.

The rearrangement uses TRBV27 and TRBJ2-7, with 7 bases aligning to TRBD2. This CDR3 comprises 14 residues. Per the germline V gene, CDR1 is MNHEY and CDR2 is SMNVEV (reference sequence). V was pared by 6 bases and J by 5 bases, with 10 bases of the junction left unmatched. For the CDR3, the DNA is TGTGCCAGCAGCTCCCCCAGCGGGATCGACGAGCAGTACTTC. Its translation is CASSSPSGIDEQYF.

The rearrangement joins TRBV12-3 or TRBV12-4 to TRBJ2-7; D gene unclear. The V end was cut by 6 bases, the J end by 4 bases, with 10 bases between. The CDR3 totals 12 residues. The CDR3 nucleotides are TGTGCCAGCAGCTATAACCATTACGAGCAGTACTTC. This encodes CASSYNHYEQYF.

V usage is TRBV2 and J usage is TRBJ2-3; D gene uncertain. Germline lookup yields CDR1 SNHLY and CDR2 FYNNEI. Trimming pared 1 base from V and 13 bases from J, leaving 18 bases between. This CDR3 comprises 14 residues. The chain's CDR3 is CASSEESVPSFEYF. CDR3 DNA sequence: TGTGCCAGCAGTGAAGAATCAGTCCCGTCTTTTGAGTATTTT.

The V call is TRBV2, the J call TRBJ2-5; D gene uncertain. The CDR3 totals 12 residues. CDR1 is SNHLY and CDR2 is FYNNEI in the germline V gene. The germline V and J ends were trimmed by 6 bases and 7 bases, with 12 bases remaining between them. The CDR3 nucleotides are TGTGCCAGCAGAGTTTTTCGTGGGACCCAGTACTTC. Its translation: CASRVFRGTQYF.

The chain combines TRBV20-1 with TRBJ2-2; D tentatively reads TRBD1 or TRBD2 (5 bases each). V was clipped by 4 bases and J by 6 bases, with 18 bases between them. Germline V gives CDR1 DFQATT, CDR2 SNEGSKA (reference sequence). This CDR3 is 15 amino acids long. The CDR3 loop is CSATIGAEWAGELFF. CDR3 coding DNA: TGCAGTGCTACTATCGGGGCTGAATGGGCCGGGGAGCTGTTTTTT.

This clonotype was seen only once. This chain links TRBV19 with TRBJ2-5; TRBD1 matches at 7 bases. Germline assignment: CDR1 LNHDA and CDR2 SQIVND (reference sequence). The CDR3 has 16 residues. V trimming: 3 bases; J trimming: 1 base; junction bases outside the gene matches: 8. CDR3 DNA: TGTGCCAGTAGTATGGGAACAGGGGCAGCCCAAGAGACCCAGTACTTC. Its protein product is CASSMGTGAAQETQYF. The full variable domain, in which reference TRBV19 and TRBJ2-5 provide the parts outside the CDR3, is DGGITQSPKYLFRKEGQNVTLSCEQNLNHDAMYWYRQDPGQGLRLIYYSQIVNDFQKGDIAEGYSVSREKKESFPLTVTSAQKNPTAFYLCASSMGTGAAQETQYFGPGTRLLVL.

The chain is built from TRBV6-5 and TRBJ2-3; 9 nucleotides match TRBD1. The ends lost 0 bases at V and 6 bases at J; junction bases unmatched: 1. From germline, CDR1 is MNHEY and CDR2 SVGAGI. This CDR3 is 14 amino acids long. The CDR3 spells CASSYSGTGDTQYF. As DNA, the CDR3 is TGTGCCAGCAGTTACTCCGGGACAGGGGATACGCAGTATTTT.

The CDR3 sequence is CASSLSGQTYEQYF. CDR3 nucleotides: TGTGCCAGCAGTTTATCCGGACAGACCTACGAGCAGTACTTC. This sequence joins TRBV28 and TRBJ2-7, with D possibly matching TRBD1 (6 bases). The CDR3 consists of 14 residues. V was trimmed by 1 base and J by 2 bases, leaving 9 bases between them. Germline CDR1 reads MDHEN; CDR2 reads SYDVKM.

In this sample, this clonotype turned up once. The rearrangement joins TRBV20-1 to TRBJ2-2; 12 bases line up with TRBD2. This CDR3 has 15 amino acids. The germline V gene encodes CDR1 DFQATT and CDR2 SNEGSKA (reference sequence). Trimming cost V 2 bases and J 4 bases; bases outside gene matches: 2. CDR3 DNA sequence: TGCAGTGCTAGACCTAGCGGGGGGGGCACCGGGGAGCTGTTTTTT. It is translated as CSARPSGGGTGELFF.

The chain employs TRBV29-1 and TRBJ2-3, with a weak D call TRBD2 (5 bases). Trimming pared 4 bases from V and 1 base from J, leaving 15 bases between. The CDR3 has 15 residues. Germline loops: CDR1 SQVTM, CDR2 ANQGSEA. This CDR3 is CSVVPRGGRTDTQYF. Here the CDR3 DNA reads TGCAGCGTTGTGCCTCGCGGCGGGCGCACAGATACGCAGTATTTT.

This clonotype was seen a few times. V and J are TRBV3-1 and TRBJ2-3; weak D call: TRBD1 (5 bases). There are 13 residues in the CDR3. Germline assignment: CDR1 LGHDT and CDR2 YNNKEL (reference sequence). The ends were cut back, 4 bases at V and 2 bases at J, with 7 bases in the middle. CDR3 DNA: TGTGCCAGCAGCCGGGGCACCACAGATACGCAGTATTTT. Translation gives CASSRGTTDTQYF.

The CDR3 DNA sequence: TGCGCCAGCAGCCTGGAAGGGCAGAGCTATGGCTACACCTTC. Residues: CASSLEGQSYGYTF. This chain joins TRBV5-1 and TRBJ1-2; the D is unclear. This CDR3 is 14 amino acids long. V lost 4 bases and J 4 bases, leaving 14 bases between the germline ends. The germline V gene has CDR1 SGHRS and CDR2 YFSETQ.

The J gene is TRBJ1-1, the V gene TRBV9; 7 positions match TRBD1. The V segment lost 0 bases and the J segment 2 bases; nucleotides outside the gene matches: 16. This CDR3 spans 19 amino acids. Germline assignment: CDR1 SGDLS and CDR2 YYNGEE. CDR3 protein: CASSVEGGDSDPLNTEAFF. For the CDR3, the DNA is TGTGCCAGCAGCGTAGAGGGAGGGGACAGTGACCCACTAAACACTGAAGCTTTCTTT.

CDR3 amino acids: CSAELAGYSNGQFF. The CDR3 region has the DNA TGCAGTGCTGAACTAGCGGGATACAGCAACGGGCAGTTCTTC. The J gene is TRBJ2-1, the V gene TRBV20-1; 10 bases agree with TRBD2. The CDR3 extends over 14 amino acids. Trimming took 5 bases from V and 12 from J; bases not matched to a gene: 13. Germline V gene sequence: CDR1 DFQATT, CDR2 SNEGSKA (reference sequence).

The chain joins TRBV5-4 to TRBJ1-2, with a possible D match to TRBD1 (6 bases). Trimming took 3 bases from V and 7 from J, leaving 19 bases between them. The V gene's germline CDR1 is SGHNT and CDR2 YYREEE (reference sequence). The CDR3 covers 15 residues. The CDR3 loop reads CASSSNRVRVGGYTF. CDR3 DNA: TGTGCCAGCAGCTCAAACAGGGTCCGGGTGGGTGGCTACACCTTC. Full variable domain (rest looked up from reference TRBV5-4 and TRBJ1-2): ETGVTQSPTHLIKTRGQQVTLRCSSQSGHNTVSWYQQALGQGPQFIFQYYREEENGRGNFPPRFSGLQFPNYSSELNVNALELDDSALYLCASSSNRVRVGGYTFGSGTRLTVV.

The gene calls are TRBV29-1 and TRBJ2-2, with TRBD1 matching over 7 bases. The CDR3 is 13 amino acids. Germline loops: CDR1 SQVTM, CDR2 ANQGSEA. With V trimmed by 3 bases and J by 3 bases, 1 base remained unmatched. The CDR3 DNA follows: TGCAGCGTTGACAGGGGGTACACCGGGGAGCTGTTTTTT. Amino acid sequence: CSVDRGYTGELFF.

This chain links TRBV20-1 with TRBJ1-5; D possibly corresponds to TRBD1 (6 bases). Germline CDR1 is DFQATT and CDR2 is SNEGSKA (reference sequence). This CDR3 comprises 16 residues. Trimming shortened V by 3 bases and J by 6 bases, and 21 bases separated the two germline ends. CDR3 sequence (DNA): TGCAGTGCTAGGGATACAGGGTTGGGGTTCGGTCAGCCCCAGCATTTT. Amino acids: CSARDTGLGFGQPQHF.

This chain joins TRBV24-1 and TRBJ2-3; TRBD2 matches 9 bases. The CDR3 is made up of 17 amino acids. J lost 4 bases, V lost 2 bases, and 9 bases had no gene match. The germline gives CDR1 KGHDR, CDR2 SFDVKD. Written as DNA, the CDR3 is TGTGCCACCAGTGATTATTCCGCGGGACTAGCCGCAGATACGCAGTATTTT. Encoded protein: CATSDYSAGLAADTQYF.

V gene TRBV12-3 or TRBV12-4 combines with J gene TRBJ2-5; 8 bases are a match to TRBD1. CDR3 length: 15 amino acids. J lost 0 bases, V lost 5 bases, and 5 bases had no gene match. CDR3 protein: CASSGGTGYQETQYF. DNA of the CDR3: TGTGCCAGCAGTGGGGGGACAGGCTACCAAGAGACCCAGTACTTC.

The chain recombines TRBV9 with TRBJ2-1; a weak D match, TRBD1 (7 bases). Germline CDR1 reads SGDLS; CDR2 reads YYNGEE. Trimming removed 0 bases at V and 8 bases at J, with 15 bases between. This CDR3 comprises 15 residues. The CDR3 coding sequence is TGTGCCAGCAGCGTAGTAGGGGGCACGGGAGATGAGCAGTTCTTC. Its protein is CASSVVGGTGDEQFF.

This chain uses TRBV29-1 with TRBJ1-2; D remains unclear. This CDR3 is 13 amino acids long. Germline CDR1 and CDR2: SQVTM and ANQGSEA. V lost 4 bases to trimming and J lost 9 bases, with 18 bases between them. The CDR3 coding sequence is TGCAGCGTTGTGCCCAAACTACAAGGTCGCTACACCTTC. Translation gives CSVVPKLQGRYTF.

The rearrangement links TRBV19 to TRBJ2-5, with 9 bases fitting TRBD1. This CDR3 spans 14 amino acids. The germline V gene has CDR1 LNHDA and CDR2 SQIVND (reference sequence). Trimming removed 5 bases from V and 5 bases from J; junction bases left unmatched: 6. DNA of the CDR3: TGTGCCAGTAGTCTGGGACAGGGACTCGAGACCCAGTACTTC. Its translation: CASSLGQGLETQYF.

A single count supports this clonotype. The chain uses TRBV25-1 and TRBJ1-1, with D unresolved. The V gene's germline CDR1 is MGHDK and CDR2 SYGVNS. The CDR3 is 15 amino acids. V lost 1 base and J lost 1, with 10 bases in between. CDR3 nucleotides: TGTGCCAGCAGTGAATGGACCCATGGGAACACTGAAGCTTTCTTT. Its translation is CASSEWTHGNTEAFF.

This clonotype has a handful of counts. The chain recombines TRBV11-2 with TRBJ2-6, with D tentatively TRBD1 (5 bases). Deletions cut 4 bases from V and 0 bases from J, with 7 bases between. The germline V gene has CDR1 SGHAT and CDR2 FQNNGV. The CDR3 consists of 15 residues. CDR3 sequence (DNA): TGTGCCAGCAGCTCCCAGGGCTCTGGGGCCAACGTCCTGACTTTC. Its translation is CASSSQGSGANVLTF.

The CDR3 nucleotides read TGTGCCACCAGTGAATCGCGCGGGACGTACGAGCAGTACTTC. Translated, it gives CATSESRGTYEQYF. The gene calls are TRBV24-1 and TRBJ2-7, with a weak D call TRBD2 (6 bases). Trimming took 4 bases from V and 4 from J, leaving 13 bases between them. Germline V gene lookup returns CDR1 KGHDR and CDR2 SFDVKD. This CDR3 is built from 14 residues.